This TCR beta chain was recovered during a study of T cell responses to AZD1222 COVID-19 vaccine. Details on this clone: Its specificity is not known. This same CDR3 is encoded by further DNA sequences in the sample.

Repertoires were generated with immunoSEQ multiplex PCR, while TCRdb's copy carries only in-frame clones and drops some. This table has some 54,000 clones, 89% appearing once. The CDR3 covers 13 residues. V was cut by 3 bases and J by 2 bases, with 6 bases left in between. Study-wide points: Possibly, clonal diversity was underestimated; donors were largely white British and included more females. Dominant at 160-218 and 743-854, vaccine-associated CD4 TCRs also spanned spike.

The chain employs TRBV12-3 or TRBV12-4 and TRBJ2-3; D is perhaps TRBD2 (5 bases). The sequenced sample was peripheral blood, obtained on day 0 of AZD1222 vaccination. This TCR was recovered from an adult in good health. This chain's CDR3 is CASSFRDTDTQYF. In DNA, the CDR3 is TGTGCCAGCAGTTTTCGGGACACAGATACGCAGTATTTT.